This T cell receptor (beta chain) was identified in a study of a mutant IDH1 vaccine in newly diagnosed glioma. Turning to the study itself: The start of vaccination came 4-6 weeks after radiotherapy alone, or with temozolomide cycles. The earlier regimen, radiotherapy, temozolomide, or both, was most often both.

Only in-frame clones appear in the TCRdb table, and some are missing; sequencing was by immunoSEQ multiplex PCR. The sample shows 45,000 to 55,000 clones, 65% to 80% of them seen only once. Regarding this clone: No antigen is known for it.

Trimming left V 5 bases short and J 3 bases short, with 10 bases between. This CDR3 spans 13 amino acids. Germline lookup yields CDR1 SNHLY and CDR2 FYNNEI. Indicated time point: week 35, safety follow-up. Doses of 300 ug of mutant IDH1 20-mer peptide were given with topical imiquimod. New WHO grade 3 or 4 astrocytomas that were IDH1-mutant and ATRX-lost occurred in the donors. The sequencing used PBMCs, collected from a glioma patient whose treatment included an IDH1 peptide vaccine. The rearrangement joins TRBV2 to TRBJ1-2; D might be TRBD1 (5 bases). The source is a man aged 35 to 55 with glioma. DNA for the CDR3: TGTGCCAGCAGTTTCAGGGTGGACTATGGCTACACCTTC. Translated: CASSFRVDYGYTF.